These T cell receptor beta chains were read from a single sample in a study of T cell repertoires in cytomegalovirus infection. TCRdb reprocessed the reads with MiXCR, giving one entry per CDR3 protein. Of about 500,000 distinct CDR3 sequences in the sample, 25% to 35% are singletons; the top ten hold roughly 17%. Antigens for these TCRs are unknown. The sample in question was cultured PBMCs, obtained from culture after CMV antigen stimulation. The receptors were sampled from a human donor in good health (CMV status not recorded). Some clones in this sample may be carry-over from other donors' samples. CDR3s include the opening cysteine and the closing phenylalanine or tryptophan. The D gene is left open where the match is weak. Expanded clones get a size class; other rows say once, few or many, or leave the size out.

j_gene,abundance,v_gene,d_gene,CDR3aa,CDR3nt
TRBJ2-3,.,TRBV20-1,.,CSARDIWGVPSDTQYF,TGCAGTGCTAGAGATATCTGGGGCGTTCCATCCGATACGCAGTATTTT
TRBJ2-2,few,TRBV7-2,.,CASSQRRSGELFF,TGTGCCAGCAGCCAGAGACGATCCGGGGAGCTGTTTTTT
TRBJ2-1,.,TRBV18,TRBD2,CASSLTSGSADEQFF,TGTGCCAGCTCACTAACTAGCGGGAGTGCCGATGAGCAGTTCTTC
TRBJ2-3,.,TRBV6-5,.,CASSYSTGHTDTQYF,TGTGCCAGCAGTTACTCGACTGGACACACAGATACGCAGTATTTT
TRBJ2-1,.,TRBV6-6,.,CASRQANEQFF,TGTGCCAGCAGACAGGCCAATGAGCAGTTCTTC
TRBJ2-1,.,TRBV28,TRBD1,CASRPQGAPRNEQFF,TGTGCCAGCAGGCCCCAGGGGGCGCCCCGAAATGAGCAGTTCTTC
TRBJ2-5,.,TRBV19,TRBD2,CASSMLLAGQETQYF,TGTGCCAGTAGTATGCTACTAGCGGGCCAAGAGACCCAGTACTTC
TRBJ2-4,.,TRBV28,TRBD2,CASRRTRKIPPDIQYF,TGTGCCAGCAGACGGACTAGGAAGATCCCCCCAGACATTCAGTACTTC
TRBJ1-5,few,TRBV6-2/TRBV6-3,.,CASSYRGVSNQPQHF,TGTGCCAGCAGTTACCGAGGGGTTAGCAATCAGCCCCAGCATTTT
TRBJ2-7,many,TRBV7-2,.,CASRQEGWVYEQYF,TGTGCCAGCAGACAAGAAGGCTGGGTCTACGAGCAGTACTTC
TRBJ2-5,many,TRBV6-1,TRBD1,CASSARQGEGRKTQYF,TGTGCCAGCAGTGCGCGACAGGGGGAGGGGAGAAAGACCCAGTACTTC
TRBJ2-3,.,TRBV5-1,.,CASSSQPSTDTQYF,TGCGCCAGCAGCTCTCAGCCTAGCACAGATACGCAGTATTTT
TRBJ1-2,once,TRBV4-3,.,CASSQEVRMVSYTF,TGCGCCAGCAGCCAAGAGGTCCGGATGGTGAGCTACACCTTC
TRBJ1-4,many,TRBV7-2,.,CASRIQGSLNEKLFF,TGTGCCAGCAGAATCCAGGGGTCCCTTAATGAAAAACTGTTTTTT
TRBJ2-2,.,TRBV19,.,CASSRTRKNTGELFF,TGTGCCAGTAGTAGGACGCGGAAAAACACCGGGGAGCTGTTTTTT
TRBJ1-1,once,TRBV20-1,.,CSATRTVIEAFF,TGCAGTGCTACCCGGACAGTAATTGAAGCTTTCTTT
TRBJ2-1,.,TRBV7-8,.,CASSYTRRSYNEQFF,TGTGCCAGCAGCTATACTAGGCGATCCTACAATGAGCAGTTCTTC
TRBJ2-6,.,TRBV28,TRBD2,CASRGVDAGEALGANVLTF,TGTGCCAGCAGGGGGGTGGATGCGGGGGAGGCTCTTGGGGCCAACGTCCTGACTTTC
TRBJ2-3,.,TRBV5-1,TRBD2,CASSSAGGSSTDTQYF,TGCGCCAGCAGCTCGGCGGGAGGTTCGAGCACAGATACGCAGTATTTT
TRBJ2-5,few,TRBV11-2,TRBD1,CASSSPTGKETQYF,TGTGCCAGCAGCTCCCCGACAGGGAAAGAGACCCAGTACTTC
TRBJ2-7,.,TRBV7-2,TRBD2,CASSLSGSGYEQYF,TGTGCCAGCAGCCTTAGCGGGAGTGGCTACGAGCAGTACTTC
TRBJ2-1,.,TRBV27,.,CASKIPFKSEQFF,TGTGCCAGCAAAATCCCTTTTAAGAGTGAGCAGTTCTTC
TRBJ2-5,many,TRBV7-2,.,CASRRMNGGQETQYF,TGTGCCAGCAGACGAATGAATGGGGGCCAAGAGACCCAGTACTTC
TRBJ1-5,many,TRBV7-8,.,CASSYDPGDYNQPQHF,TGTGCCAGCAGCTATGACCCCGGGGATTACAATCAGCCCCAGCATTTT
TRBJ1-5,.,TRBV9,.,CASSVAGGSNQPQHF,TGTGCCAGCAGCGTAGCTGGCGGTAGCAATCAGCCCCAGCATTTT
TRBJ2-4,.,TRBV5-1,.,CASRSRTALDIQYF,TGCGCCAGCAGGTCCCGGACAGCGCTTGACATTCAGTACTTC
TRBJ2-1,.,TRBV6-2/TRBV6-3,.,CASSSDYPPVDEQFF,TGTGCCAGCAGTTCCGACTACCCGCCGGTGGATGAGCAGTTCTTC
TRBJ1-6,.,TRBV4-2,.,CASSQDRRDNSPLHF,TGTGCCAGCAGCCAAGACCGGCGGGATAATTCACCCCTCCACTTT
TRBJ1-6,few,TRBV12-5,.,CASGLLLALNDSPLHF,TGTGCTAGTGGTTTACTACTAGCACTGAACGATTCACCCCTCCACTTT
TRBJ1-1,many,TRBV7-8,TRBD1,CASSLRGGGLTEAFF,TGTGCCAGCAGTCTCAGGGGGGGAGGATTGACTGAAGCTTTCTTT
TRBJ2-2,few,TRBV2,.,CASRREWGTGELFF,TGTGCCAGCAGAAGGGAATGGGGCACCGGGGAGCTGTTTTTT
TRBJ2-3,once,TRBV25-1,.,CASSGSWAEFDTQYF,TGTGCCAGCAGTGGGAGCTGGGCTGAGTTTGATACGCAGTATTTT
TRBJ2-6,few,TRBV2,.,CASSELKVLRANVLTF,TGTGCCAGCAGTGAATTGAAGGTTTTACGGGCCAACGTCCTGACTTTC
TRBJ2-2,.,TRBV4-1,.,CASSQGPGGIGGELFF,TGCGCCAGCAGCCAAGGGCCAGGCGGGATTGGCGGGGAGCTGTTTTTT
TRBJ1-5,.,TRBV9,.,CASSVTPGGDQPQHF,TGTGCCAGCAGCGTAACCCCAGGTGGTGATCAGCCCCAGCATTTT
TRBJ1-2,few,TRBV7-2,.,CASSLGSPEGYTF,TGTGCCAGCAGCTTAGGTAGCCCGGAGGGCTACACCTTC
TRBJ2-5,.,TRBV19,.,CASTSQGGRGETQYF,TGTGCCAGTACCTCCCAAGGGGGGCGCGGAGAGACCCAGTACTTC
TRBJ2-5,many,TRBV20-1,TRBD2,CSAYTQAGAQETQYF,TGCAGTGCCTACACCCAAGCGGGAGCGCAAGAGACCCAGTACTTC
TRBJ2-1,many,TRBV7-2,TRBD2,CASSAGTSGYNEQFF,TGTGCCAGCAGCGCCGGGACTAGCGGCTACAATGAGCAGTTCTTC
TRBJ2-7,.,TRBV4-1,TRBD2,CASSRPGLAAQNEQYF,TGCGCCAGCAGCCGTCCGGGACTAGCGGCCCAAAACGAGCAGTACTTC
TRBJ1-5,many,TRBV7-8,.,CASSPASQPQHF,TGTGCCAGCAGCCCAGCATCCCAGCCCCAGCATTTT
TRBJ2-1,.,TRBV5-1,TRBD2,CASSEGLAGGSEQFF,TGCGCCAGCAGCGAAGGACTAGCGGGAGGGAGTGAGCAGTTCTTC
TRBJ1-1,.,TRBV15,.,CATSIDPNTEAFF,TGTGCCACCAGCATAGACCCGAACACTGAAGCTTTCTTT
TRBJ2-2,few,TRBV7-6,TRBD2,CASSPRLAGGPVNTGELFF,TGTGCCAGCAGCCCCCGACTAGCGGGAGGGCCCGTTAACACCGGGGAGCTGTTTTTT
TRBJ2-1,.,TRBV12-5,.,CASGSQGGTLKSSYNEQFF,TGTGCTAGTGGTTCCCAGGGCGGGACTCTAAAAAGCTCCTACAATGAGCAGTTCTTC
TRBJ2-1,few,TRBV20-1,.,CSARDNNKLGERDYNEQFF,TGCAGTGCTAGAGATAACAATAAACTCGGGGAACGGGATTACAATGAGCAGTTCTTC
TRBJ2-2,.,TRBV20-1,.,CSAADVLRFGELFF,TGCAGTGCAGCAGACGTGCTAAGATTCGGGGAGCTGTTTTTT
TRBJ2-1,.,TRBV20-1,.,CSARGLSTPLEHNEQFF,TGCAGTGCTAGAGGATTGTCTACCCCCCTCGAACACAATGAGCAGTTCTTC
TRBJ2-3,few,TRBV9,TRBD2,CASSVAPLAGGLDTQYF,TGTGCCAGCAGCGTAGCTCCCCTAGCGGGAGGCCTGGATACGCAGTATTTT
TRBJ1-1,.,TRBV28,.,CASSFSSGGGVTEAFF,TGTGCCAGCAGTTTTTCCTCCGGCGGGGGCGTCACTGAAGCTTTCTTT
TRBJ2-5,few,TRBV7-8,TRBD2,CASSLRRASGRSQETQYF,TGTGCCAGCAGCTTACGAAGGGCTAGCGGGAGATCCCAAGAGACCCAGTACTTC
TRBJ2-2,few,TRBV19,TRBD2,CASRGPSGRPGELFF,TGTGCCAGTAGAGGGCCTAGCGGGAGGCCCGGGGAGCTGTTTTTT